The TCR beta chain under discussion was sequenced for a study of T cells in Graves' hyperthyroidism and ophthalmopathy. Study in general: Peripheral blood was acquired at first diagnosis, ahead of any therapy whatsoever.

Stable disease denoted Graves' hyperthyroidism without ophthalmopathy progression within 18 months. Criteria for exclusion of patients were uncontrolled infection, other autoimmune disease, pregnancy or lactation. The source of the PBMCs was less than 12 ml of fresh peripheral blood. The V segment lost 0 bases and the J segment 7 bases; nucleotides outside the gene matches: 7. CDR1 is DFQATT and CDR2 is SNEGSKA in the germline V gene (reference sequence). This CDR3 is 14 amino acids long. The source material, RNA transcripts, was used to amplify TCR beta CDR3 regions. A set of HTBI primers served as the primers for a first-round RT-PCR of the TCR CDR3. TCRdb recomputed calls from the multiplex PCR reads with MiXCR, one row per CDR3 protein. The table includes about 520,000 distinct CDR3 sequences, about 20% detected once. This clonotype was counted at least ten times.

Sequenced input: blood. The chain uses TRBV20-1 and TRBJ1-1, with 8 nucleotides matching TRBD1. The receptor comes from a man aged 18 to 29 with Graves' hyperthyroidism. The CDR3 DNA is TGCAGTGCTAGAGATCCCAGGGGGCAAGGTGAAGCTTTCTTT. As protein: CSARDPRGQGEAFF.